Each of the 23 T cell receptor beta chains below was sequenced from the same sample in a study of blood T cell repertoires in COVID-19. Clones were read by immunoSEQ multiplex PCR, and TCRdb kept only the in-frame ones, dropping some. The table records tens of thousands of clones, 75% to 90% of them present only once. Sequenced input: peripheral blood. Source of these receptors: a woman of 80 years or more with active or convalescent COVID-19.

This chain links TRBV3-1 (or the pseudogene TRBV3-2) with TRBJ1-1; D not resolved. Germline V gene data show CDR1 as LGHDT and CDR2 as YNNKEL (reference sequence). Trimming shortened V by 4 bases and J by 0 bases, and 12 bases separated the two germline ends. There are 15 residues in the CDR3. CDR3 loop: CASSPYRSLNTEAFF. CDR3 DNA: TGTGCCAGCAGCCCTTACAGATCCTTGAACACTGAAGCTTTCTTT.

The chain has TRBV19 and TRBJ1-3; D gene ambiguous. Trimming removed 9 bases at V and 1 base at J, with 10 bases between. CDR1 and CDR2 (germline): LNHDA, SQIVND (reference sequence). The CDR3 contains 13 residues. CDR3 sequence reads: CASREPSGNTIYF. CDR3 bases: TGTGCCAGCCGCGAACCTTCTGGAAACACCATATATTTT.

This chain connects TRBV28 to TRBJ2-1, with 9 bases matching TRBD2. Germline CDR1 is MDHEN and CDR2 is SYDVKM. This CDR3 is 15 amino acids long. Unmatched junction bases numbered 8, after V lost 4 bases and J lost 7 bases. The CDR3 DNA follows: TGTGCCAGCAGTTCCGGGACTAGCTCTCGGAATGAGCAGTTCTTC. Translating it yields CASSSGTSSRNEQFF.

The chain combines TRBV24-1 with TRBJ2-2, with 9 bases matching TRBD2. V lost 2 bases, J lost 9 bases, and 6 bases stayed unmatched. The length of the CDR3 is 15 residues. Germline assignment: CDR1 KGHDR and CDR2 SFDVKD. Here the CDR3 DNA reads TGTGCCACCAGTGATTGGGCCAGCGGGAGGAGGGAGCTGTTTTTT. Its translation: CATSDWASGRRELFF.

This chain joins TRBV24-1 and TRBJ2-1; 10 positions agree with TRBD1. Germline values: CDR1 KGHDR, CDR2 SFDVKD. V was pared by 4 bases and J by 8 bases, with 10 bases of the junction left unmatched. This CDR3 region has 16 residues. The CDR3 region is CATSENLGTGADEQFF. The CDR3 nucleotides are TGTGCCACCAGTGAGAATCTCGGGACAGGGGCCGATGAGCAGTTCTTC.

Here the CDR3 reads CASSLGESYEQYF. The CDR3 DNA is TGTGCCAGCAGCTTAGGGGAGTCCTACGAGCAGTACTTC. The J gene is TRBJ2-7, the V gene TRBV7-2, with D perhaps matching TRBD2 (5 bases). The CDR3 covers 13 residues. CDR1 is SGHTA, CDR2 FQGNSA, per germline. Trimming left V 1 base short and J 1 base short, with 5 bases between.

The chain recombines TRBV7-3 with TRBJ2-2, with D tentatively TRBD1 (5 bases). Trimming removed 5 bases at V and 5 bases at J, with 18 bases between. Per the germline V gene, CDR1 is SGHTA and CDR2 is FQGTGA. This CDR3 contains 16 residues. The CDR3 region is CASSPFLQGGTGELFF. The CDR3 DNA reads TGTGCCAGCAGCCCTTTCCTTCAGGGCGGAACCGGGGAGCTGTTTTTT.

The chain links TRBV4-1 to TRBJ2-5, with TRBD2 matching 8 bases. The CDR3 totals 19 residues. CDR1 MGHRA and CDR2 YSYEKL come from the germline V gene. Germline trimming cut 4 bases from V and 5 bases from J; bases unmatched to any gene: 21. CDR3: CASSLQIPLDGRAGETQYF. Written as DNA, the CDR3 is TGCGCCAGCAGCCTCCAAATCCCCTTGGACGGGAGGGCCGGTGAGACCCAGTACTTC.

The chain recombines TRBV5-1 with TRBJ1-2; D gene uncertain. The germline CDR1 and CDR2 sequences are SGHRS and YFSETQ. V was trimmed by 0 bases and J by 4 bases, leaving 10 bases between them. This CDR3 comprises 14 residues. CDR3 region: CASSLAPGSYGYTF. The CDR3 DNA is TGCGCCAGCAGCTTGGCCCCGGGTTCCTATGGCTACACCTTC.

This CDR3 reads CASSLDRSSYEQYF. CDR3 in DNA: TGTGCCAGCAGCTTAGACCGGAGCTCCTACGAGCAGTACTTC. V usage is TRBV7-9 and J usage is TRBJ2-7; no firm D call. The CDR3 is 14 residues long. The V end was cut by 1 base, the J end by 0 bases, with 7 bases between. Looked up from germline, CDR1 is SEHNR and CDR2 is FQNEAQ (reference sequence).

The V gene is TRBV27, the J gene TRBJ1-3; TRBD1 might be the D (5 bases). The CDR3 contains 13 residues. Trimming removed 5 bases from V and 7 bases from J, with 12 bases in between. The germline CDR1 and CDR2 sequences are MNHEY and SMNVEV (reference sequence). The CDR3 here is CASSPGVGNTIYF. The DNA of the CDR3 is TGTGCCAGCAGTCCGGGGGTAGGGAACACCATATATTTT.

This chain connects TRBV6-4 to TRBJ1-2; D remains ambiguous. Trimming cost V 5 bases and J 5 bases, with 15 bases left between them. The CDR3 length is 14 residues. Germline loops: CDR1 MRHNA, CDR2 SNTAGT. CDR3 coding DNA: TGTGCCAGCAGTCAGGAGGACGGAGGGTATGGCTACACCTTC. It is translated as CASSQEDGGYGYTF.

The chain joins TRBV5-4 to TRBJ1-1; TRBD1 is a possible D gene (6 bases). Trimming removed 2 bases from V and 2 bases from J, with 10 bases in between. The CDR3 is 14 amino acids. In germline, CDR1 is SGHNT, CDR2 YYREEE (reference sequence). The CDR3 here is CASSFGQSNTEAFF. The CDR3 DNA follows: TGTGCCAGCAGCTTCGGACAGTCCAACACTGAAGCTTTCTTT.

V gene TRBV2 combines with J gene TRBJ2-3; D gene ambiguous. Trimming took 5 bases from V and 3 from J, leaving 12 bases between them. The CDR3 length is 14 residues. Germline CDR1 is SNHLY and CDR2 is FYNNEI. Written as DNA, the CDR3 is TGTGCCAGCAGTCCCCTCCTTCAGACAGATACGCAGTATTTT. This gives the protein CASSPLLQTDTQYF.

The chain carries TRBV7-2 and TRBJ1-3; TRBD1 matches at 10 bases. From germline, CDR1 is SGHTA and CDR2 FQGNSA. There are 16 residues in the CDR3. With V trimmed by 5 bases and J by 1 base, 5 bases remained unmatched. The CDR3 region has the DNA TGTGCCAGCAGCCCGCGACAGGGGGCTTCTGGAAACACCATATATTTT. Translation gives CASSPRQGASGNTIYF. Variable domain in full (rest from reference TRBV7-2 and TRBJ1-3): GAGVSQSPSNKVTEKGKDVELRCDPISGHTALYWYRQSLGQGLEFLIYFQGNSAPDKSGLPSDRFSAERTGGSVSTLTIQRTQQEDSAVYLCASSPRQGASGNTIYFGEGSWLTVV.

Comments on this clone: An end of the junction differs from the germline gene, which may be a read error. This chain joins TRBV7-7 and TRBJ2-5, with TRBD2 identical over 7 bases. This CDR3 has 14 amino acids. From germline, CDR1 is SSHAT and CDR2 FNYEAQ (reference sequence). The CDR3 region has the DNA TGTGCTAGCAGCAAGGGACTATCAGAAGAGACCCAGTACTTC. The encoded protein is CASSKGLSEETQYF.

V is TRBV6-4 and J is TRBJ2-1; TRBD1 aligns across 11 bases. V dropped 5 bases and J dropped 9; count of bases not matched to a gene: 9. CDR1 and CDR2 from the germline V gene are MRHNA and SNTAGT. The CDR3 consists of 15 residues. The CDR3 spells CASSYSGQGAGEQFF. Written as DNA, the CDR3 is TGTGCCAGCAGTTATTCTGGACAGGGGGCTGGTGAGCAGTTCTTC.

V and J are TRBV30 and TRBJ1-1, with TRBD1 identical over 8 bases. CDR1 and CDR2 (germline): GTSNPN, SVGIG (reference sequence). V shed 3 bases, J shed 11 bases, and the junction held 5 bases outside the gene matches. The CDR3 covers 11 residues. The CDR3 sequence: CAWSQTGEAFF. For the CDR3, the DNA is TGTGCCTGGAGCCAGACAGGGGAGGCTTTCTTT.

For the CDR3, the DNA is TGTGCCAGCAGTTTGGTCGAGGGGGCACAAGAGACCCAGTACTTC. Amino acid sequence: CASSLVEGAQETQYF. The chain couples TRBV6-5 to TRBJ2-5; TRBD1 matches 7 bases. This CDR3 has 15 amino acids. Germline CDR1 reads MNHEY; CDR2 reads SVGAGI. Germline trimming cut 4 bases from V and 2 bases from J; bases unmatched to any gene: 7.

This chain links TRBV5-3 with TRBJ1-2; 8 bases align to TRBD1. TRBV5-3 is placed among ORFs of uncertain function. CDR3 length: 14 residues. The trim removed 1 base at V and 6 bases at J, leaving 5 bases unmatched. The CDR3 sequence is CARSLQGALHGYTF. CDR3 nucleotides: TGTGCCAGAAGCTTGCAGGGGGCTTTACATGGCTACACCTTC.

The chain recombines TRBV7-2 with TRBJ1-2; 8 bases are shared with TRBD1. Per germline, CDR1 SGHTA and CDR2 FQGNSA. The CDR3 has 15 residues. The ends lost 5 bases at V and 4 bases at J; junction bases unmatched: 9. CDR3 DNA: TGTGCCAGCAGCCCGGACAGGGAGGGGAGCTATGGCTACACCTTC. It yields the protein CASSPDREGSYGYTF.

The chain combines TRBV6-2 or TRBV6-3 with TRBJ1-3; TRBD1 matches 8 bases. The CDR3 runs 18 residues. CDR1 and CDR2 (germline): MNHEY, SVGEGT. After removal of 4 bases from V and 0 bases from J, the junction contained 11 bases not matched to a gene. The CDR3 bases are TGTGCCAGCAGTTGGTCCGGGACAGGAACTCTCTCTGGAAACACCATATATTTT. The encoded protein is CASSWSGTGTLSGNTIYF.

The chain carries TRBV6-2 or TRBV6-3 and TRBJ2-3; D is ambiguous. The CDR3 is 12 residues long. Germline assignment: CDR1 MNHEY and CDR2 SVGEGT. Trimming removed 0 bases from V and 7 bases from J, with 5 bases in between. Written as DNA, the CDR3 is TGTGCCAGCAGTTACTCGGGCCATACGCAGTATTTT. Protein: CASSYSGHTQYF.